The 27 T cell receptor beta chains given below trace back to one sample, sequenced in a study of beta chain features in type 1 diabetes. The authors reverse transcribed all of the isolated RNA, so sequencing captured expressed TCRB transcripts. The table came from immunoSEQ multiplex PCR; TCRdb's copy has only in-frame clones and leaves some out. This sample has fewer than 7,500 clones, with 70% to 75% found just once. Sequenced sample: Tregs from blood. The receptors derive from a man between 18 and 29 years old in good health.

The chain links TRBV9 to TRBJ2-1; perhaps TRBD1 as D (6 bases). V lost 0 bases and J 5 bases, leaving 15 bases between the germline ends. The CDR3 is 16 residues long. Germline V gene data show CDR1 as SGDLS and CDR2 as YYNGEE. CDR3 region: CASSVGSWGPNNEQFF. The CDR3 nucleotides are TGTGCCAGCAGCGTAGGTAGCTGGGGGCCGAACAATGAGCAGTTCTTC.

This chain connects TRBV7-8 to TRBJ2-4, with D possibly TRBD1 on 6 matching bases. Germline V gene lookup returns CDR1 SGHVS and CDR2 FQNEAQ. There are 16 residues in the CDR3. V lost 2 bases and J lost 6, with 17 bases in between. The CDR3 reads CASSLPPQGTLNIQYF. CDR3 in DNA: TGTGCCAGCAGCTTACCCCCCCAGGGGACCCTAAACATTCAGTACTTC.

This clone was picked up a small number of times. This CDR3 reads CASSSVSGEQFF. CDR3 nucleotide sequence: TGTGCCAGCAGCTCCGTCAGCGGTGAGCAGTTCTTC. V and J are TRBV7-3 and TRBJ2-1; TRBD2 is a possible D gene (5 bases). The V gene's germline CDR1 is SGHTA and CDR2 FQGTGA. This CDR3 has 12 amino acids. Trimming shortened V by 4 bases and J by 9 bases, and 10 bases separated the two germline ends.

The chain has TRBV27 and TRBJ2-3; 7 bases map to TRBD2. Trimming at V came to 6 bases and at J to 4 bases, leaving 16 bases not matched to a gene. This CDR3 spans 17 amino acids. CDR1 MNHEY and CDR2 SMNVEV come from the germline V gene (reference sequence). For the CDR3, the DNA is TGTGCCAGCAGCTACCAGACCAGGGTTGCGGGGGCAGATACGCAGTATTTT. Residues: CASSYQTRVAGADTQYF.

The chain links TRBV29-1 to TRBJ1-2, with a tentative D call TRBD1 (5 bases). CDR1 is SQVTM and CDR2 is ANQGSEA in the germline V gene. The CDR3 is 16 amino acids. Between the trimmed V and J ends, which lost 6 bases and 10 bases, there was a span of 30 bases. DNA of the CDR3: TGCAGCGTCAGGGAGGACGGGAGGGTACCGGATATCGTCTACACCTTC. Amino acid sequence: CSVREDGRVPDIVYTF.

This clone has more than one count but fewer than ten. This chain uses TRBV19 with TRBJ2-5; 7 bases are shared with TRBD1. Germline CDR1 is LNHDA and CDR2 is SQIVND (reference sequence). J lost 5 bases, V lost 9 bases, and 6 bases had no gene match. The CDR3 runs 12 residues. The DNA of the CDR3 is TGTGCCAGCTCAGGGGGTTTGGAGACCCAGTACTTC. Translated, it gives CASSGGLETQYF.

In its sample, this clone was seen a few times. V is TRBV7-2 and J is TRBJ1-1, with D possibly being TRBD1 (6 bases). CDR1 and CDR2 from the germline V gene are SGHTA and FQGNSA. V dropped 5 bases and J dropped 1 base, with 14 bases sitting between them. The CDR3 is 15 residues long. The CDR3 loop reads CASSPLGAGNTEAFF. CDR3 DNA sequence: TGTGCCAGCAGCCCGCTGGGGGCCGGGAACACTGAAGCTTTCTTT.

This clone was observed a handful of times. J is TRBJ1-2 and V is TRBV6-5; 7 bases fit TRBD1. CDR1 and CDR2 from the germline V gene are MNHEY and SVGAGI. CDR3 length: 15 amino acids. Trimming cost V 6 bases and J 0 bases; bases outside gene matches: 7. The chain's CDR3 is CASRTGQLANYGYTF. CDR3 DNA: TGTGCCAGCAGGACGGGACAGTTAGCTAACTATGGCTACACCTTC.

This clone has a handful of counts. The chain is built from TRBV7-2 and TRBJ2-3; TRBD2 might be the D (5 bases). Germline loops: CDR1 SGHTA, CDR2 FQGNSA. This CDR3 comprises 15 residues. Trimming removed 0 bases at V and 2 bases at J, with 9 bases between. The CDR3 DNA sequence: TGTGCCAGCAGCTTAGCCCCGGGATTCACAGATACGCAGTATTTT. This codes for CASSLAPGFTDTQYF.

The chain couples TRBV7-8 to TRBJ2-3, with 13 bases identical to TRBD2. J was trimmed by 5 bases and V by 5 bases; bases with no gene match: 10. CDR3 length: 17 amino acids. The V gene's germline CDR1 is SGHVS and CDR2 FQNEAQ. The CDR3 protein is CASSLWTSGGPGDTQYF. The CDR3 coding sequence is TGTGCCAGCAGCCTATGGACTAGCGGGGGCCCGGGAGATACGCAGTATTTT.

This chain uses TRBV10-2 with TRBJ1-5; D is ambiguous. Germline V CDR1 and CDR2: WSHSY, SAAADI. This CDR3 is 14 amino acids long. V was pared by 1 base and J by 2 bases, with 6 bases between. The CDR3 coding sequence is TGCGCCAGCAGTGAGTGGAGCCGCAATCAGCCCCAGCATTTT. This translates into CASSEWSRNQPQHF.

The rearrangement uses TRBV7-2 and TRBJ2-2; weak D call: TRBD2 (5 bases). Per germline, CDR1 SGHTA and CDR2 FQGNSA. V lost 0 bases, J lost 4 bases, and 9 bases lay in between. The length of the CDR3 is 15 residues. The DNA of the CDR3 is TGTGCCAGCAGCTTAGCCGGGGTGGGCACCGGGGAGCTGTTTTTT. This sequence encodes CASSLAGVGTGELFF.

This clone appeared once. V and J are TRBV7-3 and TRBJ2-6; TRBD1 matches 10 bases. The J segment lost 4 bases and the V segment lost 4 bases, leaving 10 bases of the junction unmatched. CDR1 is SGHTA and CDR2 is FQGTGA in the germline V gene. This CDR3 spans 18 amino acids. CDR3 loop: CASSSPRQGAEGANVLTF. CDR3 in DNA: TGTGCCAGCAGCTCACCCAGACAGGGGGCGGAAGGGGCCAACGTCCTGACTTTC.

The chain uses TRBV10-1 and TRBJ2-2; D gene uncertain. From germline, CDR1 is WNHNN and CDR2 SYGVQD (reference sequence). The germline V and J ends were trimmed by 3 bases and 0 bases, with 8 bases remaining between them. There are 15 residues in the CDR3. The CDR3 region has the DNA TGCGCCAGCAGTGAATTATCCGCGAACACCGGGGAGCTGTTTTTT. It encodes CASSELSANTGELFF.

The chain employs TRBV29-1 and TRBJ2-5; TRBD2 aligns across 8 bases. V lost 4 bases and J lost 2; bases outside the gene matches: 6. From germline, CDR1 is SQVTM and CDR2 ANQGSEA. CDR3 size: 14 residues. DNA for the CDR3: TGCAGCGTTGTCGTTGCGGGGGGACAAGAGACCCAGTACTTC. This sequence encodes CSVVVAGGQETQYF. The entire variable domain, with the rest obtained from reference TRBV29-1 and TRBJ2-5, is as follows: SAVISQKPSRDICQRGTSLTIQCQVDSQVTMMFWYRQQPGQSLTLIATANQGSEATYESGFVIDKFPISRPNLTFSTLTVSNMSPEDSSIYLCSVVVAGGQETQYFGPGTRLLVL.

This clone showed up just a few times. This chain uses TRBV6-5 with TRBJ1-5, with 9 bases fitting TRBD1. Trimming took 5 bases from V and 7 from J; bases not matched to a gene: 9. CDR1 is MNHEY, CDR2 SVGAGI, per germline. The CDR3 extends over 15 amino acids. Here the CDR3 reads CASSMGGTGQQPQHF. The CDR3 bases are TGTGCCAGCAGTATGGGGGGGACAGGGCAACAGCCCCAGCATTTT.

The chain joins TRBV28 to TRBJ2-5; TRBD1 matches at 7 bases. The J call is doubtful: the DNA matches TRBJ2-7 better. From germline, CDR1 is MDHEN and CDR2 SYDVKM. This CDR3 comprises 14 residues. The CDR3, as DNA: TGTGCCAGTTCAAACACCGGGACAGCCTACGAGCAGTACTTC. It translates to CASSNTGTAYEQYF.

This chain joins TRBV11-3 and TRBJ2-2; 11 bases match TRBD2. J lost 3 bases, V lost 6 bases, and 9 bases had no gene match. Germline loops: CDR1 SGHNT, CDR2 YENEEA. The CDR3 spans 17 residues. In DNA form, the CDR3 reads TGTGCCAGCAGATCCTCCCTAGCGGGGGGTCACACCGGGGAGCTGTTTTTT. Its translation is CASRSSLAGGHTGELFF.

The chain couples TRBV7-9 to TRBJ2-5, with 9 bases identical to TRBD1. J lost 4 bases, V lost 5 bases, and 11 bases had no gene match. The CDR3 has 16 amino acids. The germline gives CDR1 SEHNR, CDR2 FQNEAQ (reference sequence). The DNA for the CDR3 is TGTGCCAGCAGCGCTTACAGGGGGCGGTCAGGAGAGACCCAGTACTTC. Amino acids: CASSAYRGRSGETQYF. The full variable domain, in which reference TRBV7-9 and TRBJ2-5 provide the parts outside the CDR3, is DTGVSQNPRHKITKRGQNVTFRCDPISEHNRLYWYRQTLGQGPEFLTYFQNEAQLEKSRLLSDRFSAERPKGSFSTLEIQRTEQGDSAMYLCASSAYRGRSGETQYFGPGTRLLVL.

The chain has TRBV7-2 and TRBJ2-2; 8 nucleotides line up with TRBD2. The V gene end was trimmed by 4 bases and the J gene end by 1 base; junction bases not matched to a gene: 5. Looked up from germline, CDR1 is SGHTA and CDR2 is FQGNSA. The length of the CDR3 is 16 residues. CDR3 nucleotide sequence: TGTGCCAGCAGCTCCTCTCTAGCGGGGAACACCGGGGAGCTGTTTTTT. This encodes CASSSSLAGNTGELFF. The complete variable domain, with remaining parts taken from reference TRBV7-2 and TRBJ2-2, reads GAGVSQSPSNKVTEKGKDVELRCDPISGHTALYWYRQSLGQGLEFLIYFQGNSAPDKSGLPSDRFSAERTGGSVSTLTIQRTQQEDSAVYLCASSSSLAGNTGELFFGEGSRLTVL.

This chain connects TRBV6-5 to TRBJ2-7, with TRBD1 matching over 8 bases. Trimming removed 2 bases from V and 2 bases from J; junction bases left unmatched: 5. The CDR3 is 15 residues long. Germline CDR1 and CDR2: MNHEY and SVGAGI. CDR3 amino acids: CASSYGAGGTYEQYF. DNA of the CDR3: TGTGCCAGCAGTTACGGGGCAGGGGGCACCTACGAGCAGTACTTC.

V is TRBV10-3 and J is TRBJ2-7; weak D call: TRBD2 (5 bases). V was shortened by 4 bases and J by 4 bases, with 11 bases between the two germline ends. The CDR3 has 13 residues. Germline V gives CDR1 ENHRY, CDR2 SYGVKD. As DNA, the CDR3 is TGTGCCATCAGTGCATCTAGCCGGTACGAGCAGTACTTC. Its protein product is CAISASSRYEQYF.

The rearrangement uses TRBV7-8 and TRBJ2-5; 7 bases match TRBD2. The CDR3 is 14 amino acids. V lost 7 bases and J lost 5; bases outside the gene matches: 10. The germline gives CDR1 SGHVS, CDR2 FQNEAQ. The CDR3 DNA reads TGTGCCAGCACCCCTATGGCAGCGGGGGAGACCCAGTACTTC. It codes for CASTPMAAGETQYF.

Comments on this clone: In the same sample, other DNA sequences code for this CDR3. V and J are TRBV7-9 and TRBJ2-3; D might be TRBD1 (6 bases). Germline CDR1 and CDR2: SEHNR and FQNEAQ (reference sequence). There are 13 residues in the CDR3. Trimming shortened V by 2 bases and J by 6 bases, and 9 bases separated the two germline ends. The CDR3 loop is CASSLPGADTQYF. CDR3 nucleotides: TGTGCCAGCAGCTTACCAGGGGCGGATACGCAGTATTTT.

The chain's CDR3 is CSGRDGGYEQYF. In DNA form, the CDR3 reads TGCAGCGGGCGGGACGGAGGATACGAGCAGTACTTC. This rearrangement joins TRBV29-1 to TRBJ2-7, with D possibly TRBD2 on 6 matching bases. CDR1 and CDR2 (germline): SQVTM, ANQGSEA. Trimming stripped 7 bases from V and 4 bases from J, with 14 bases between. CDR3 length equals 12 residues.

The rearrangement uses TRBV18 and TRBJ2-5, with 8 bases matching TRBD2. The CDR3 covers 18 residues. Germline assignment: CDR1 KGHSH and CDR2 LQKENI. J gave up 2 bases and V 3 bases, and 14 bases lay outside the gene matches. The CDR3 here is CASSPILSGAGVQETQYF. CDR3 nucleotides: TGTGCCAGCTCACCGATTCTCTCGGGAGCGGGGGTTCAAGAGACCCAGTACTTC.

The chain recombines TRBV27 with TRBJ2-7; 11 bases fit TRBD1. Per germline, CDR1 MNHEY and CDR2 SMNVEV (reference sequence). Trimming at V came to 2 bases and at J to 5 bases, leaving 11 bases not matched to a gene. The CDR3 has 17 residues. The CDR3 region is CASSLRSGTGGRDEQYF. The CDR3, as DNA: TGTGCCAGCAGTTTAAGATCCGGGACAGGGGGACGGGACGAGCAGTACTTC.